The clone carrying this T cell receptor beta chain was observed many times. Its antigen remains unknown. These data are taken from a study of identical twins. Everyone who donated was a healthy Caucasian. MiXCR, applied by TCRdb to the 5' RACE reads, yields one record per CDR3 protein. The sample shows about 810,000 distinct CDR3 sequences, around an eighth of them seen only once. Germline values: CDR1 PRHDT, CDR2 FYEKMQ (reference sequence). The CDR3 sequence is 15 residues long. V was shortened by 3 bases and J by 2 bases, with 13 bases between the two germline ends. Findings of the study overall: Fewer insertions characterized abundant cord blood beta clonotypes, whereas memory repertoires showed none. Modelling underestimated the level of out-of-frame TCR alpha sharing observed in monozygotic twins. One should note that invariant MAIT and iNKT cells could partly confound zero-insertion analyses.

A further study also used this sample, focusing on yellow fever vaccine responses in identical twins.

This chain joins TRBV13 and TRBJ1-1; unclear D gene. The source is a woman between 18 and 30 years old in good health. Input material: PBMCs. The CDR3 DNA reads TGTGCCAGCAGCTTCGGCCCCCTGGGTAACACTGAAGCTTTCTTT. This gives the protein CASSFGPLGNTEAFF.